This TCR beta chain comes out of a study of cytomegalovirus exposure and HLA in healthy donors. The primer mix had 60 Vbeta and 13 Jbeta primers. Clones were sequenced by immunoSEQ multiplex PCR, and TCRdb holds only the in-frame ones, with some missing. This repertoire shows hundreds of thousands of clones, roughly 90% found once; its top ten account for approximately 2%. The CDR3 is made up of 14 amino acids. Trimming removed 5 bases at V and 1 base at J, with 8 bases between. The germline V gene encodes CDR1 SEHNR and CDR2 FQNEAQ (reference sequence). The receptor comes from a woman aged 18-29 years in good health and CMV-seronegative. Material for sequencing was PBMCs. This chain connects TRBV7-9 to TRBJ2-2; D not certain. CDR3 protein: CASSPRQNTGELFF. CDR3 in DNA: TGTGCCAGCAGCCCAAGACAGAACACCGGGGAGCTGTTTTTT.